Below, one T cell receptor (beta chain) is given with its context. Its specificity is not known. Combining a sample-barcoded 5' primer with a J-beta primer mix, a second PCR ran for 7 to 11 cycles. A single record per CDR3 protein comes from TCRdb applying MiXCR to the 5' RACE reads. The table records around 990,000 distinct CDR3 sequences, approximately 26% of them present only once. Each sample used at least 6.5 million PBMCs. CDR3 length: 14 amino acids. Germline V lookup: CDR1 MNHEY, CDR2 SVGAGI. V dropped 8 bases and J dropped 0 bases, with 11 bases sitting between them. The sample belongs to a study of blood T cells in healthy people across ages. Whole-study findings and limits: Diversity was higher, and naive CD4+ cells more numerous, in long-lived donors than in aged donors. Roughly linear declines in TCR beta diversity per million T cells occurred with age.

This sample was shared with a second study, whose subject was T cells of mothers and their children.

The receptor was derived from a girl aged 2-10 years in good health. This chain uses TRBV6-5 with TRBJ1-3, with D perhaps matching TRBD1 (6 bases). The sequencing input was blood. Written as DNA, the CDR3 is TGTGCCAGCGTTAACAGGGCCTCTGGAAACACCATATATTTT. Its translation is CASVNRASGNTIYF.